This TCR beta chain comes out of a study of shared clonotypes between healthy human individuals. Study details: Each donor's CD4 naive and CD4 memory cells filled three plates apiece, CD8 naive two, and CD8 memory one.

Germline assignment: CDR1 SGHTA and CDR2 FQGNSA. V was shortened by 1 base and J by 2 bases, with 15 bases between the two germline ends. The CDR3 spans 17 residues. Some 30,000 T cell genomes (around 190 ng DNA) went into each sorted-subset replicate. Measured with immunoSEQ multiplex PCR; TCRdb has only the in-frame clones, and not every one. The table includes under 850,000 clones, roughly 72% detected once. Subsets obtained from CD4+ cells comprised CD45RA+ naive and CD45RA-negative memory cells. Material for sequencing was memory CD4+ T cells sorted from blood. As to subset: CD45RA-negative fraction. The rearrangement uses TRBV7-2 and TRBJ2-1; D not resolved. The TCR comes from a woman in her 30s in good health. The CDR3 is CASSLVSLTGAYNEQFF. CDR3 coding DNA: TGTGCCAGCAGCTTAGTTTCGCTAACTGGGGCCTACAATGAGCAGTTCTTC.